This T cell receptor beta chain was recorded in a study of cytomegalovirus exposure and HLA in healthy donors. Study-wide findings and caveats: In a later analysis, TCR beta V- and J-gene trimming showed a link to a missense DCLRE1C variant. At a 0.05 false discovery rate, a later analysis found over 15,000 TCR beta sequences to be associated with HLA alleles. Equally common other TCR beta chains were less clonally expanded than HLA-associated ones, a later analysis found. Earlier findings revealed that most TCR beta V segments proved productive either about 87% or about 30% of the time.

A remark on this clone: Antigen specificity is unknown.

Amplification used 60 Vbeta primers and 13 Jbeta primers. TCRdb keeps only in-frame clones here, not all; method: immunoSEQ multiplex PCR. The sample totals 200,000 to 250,000 clones; its top ten clones hold approximately 1%. V lost 5 bases to trimming and J lost 9 bases; unmatched junction nucleotides: 9. Germline CDR1 reads SGHVS; CDR2 reads FQNEAQ. The CDR3 totals 14 residues. This sequence joins TRBV7-8 and TRBJ2-1, with 8 bases identical to TRBD1. The sample comprised PBMCs. The TCR was taken from a woman in her 30s in good health and CMV-seropositive. The DNA for the CDR3 is TGTGCCAGCAGCCCCCGGGACAGGACGGGTGAGCAGTTCTTC. Translated: CASSPRDRTGEQFF.